Listed below are T cell receptor beta chains from one sample, sequenced in a study of CD8 T cells in Susac syndrome. In TCRdb, the immunoSEQ multiplex PCR reads were re-called with MiXCR into one record per CDR3 protein. Of tens of thousands of distinct CDR3 sequences listed, 90% to 95% were seen once; the top ten hold about 0.3%. Sequenced: CD8+ T cells from PBMCs. The receptors originated from a human donor in good health. Both conserved end residues are part of each CDR3. The D gene is left open where the match is weak. Clone size, where shown, is once, few, many, or a class for clones that have expanded.

-	-	12	TRBV6-5	TRBJ1-2	TGTGCCAGCAGTTCGAATTCCTATGGCTACACCTTC	CASSSNSYGYTF
-	TRBD1	16	TRBV7-8	TRBJ2-1	TGTGCCAGCAGCTTATCGGGGACAGGTGACTACAATGAGCAGTTCTTC	CASSLSGTGDYNEQFF
-	TRBD2	15	TRBV9	TRBJ2-1	TGTGCCAGCAGCGTAGGCGGGAGGGCCAACAATGAGCAGTTCTTC	CASSVGGRANNEQFF
-	-	14	TRBV12-3/TRBV12-4	TRBJ1-1	TGTGCCAGCACCTTGCGGACAAGGGGCCCTGAAGCTTTCTTT	CASTLRTRGPEAFF
-	-	12	TRBV9	TRBJ1-2	TGTGCCAGCAGCACCCCCGGCTATGGCTACACCTTC	CASSTPGYGYTF
-	TRBD1	14	TRBV27	TRBJ2-5	TGTGCCAGCAAAGTACAGGGGGTCAGAGAGACCCAGTACTTC	CASKVQGVRETQYF
-	-	15	TRBV4-1	TRBJ2-2	TGCGCCAGCAGCTATCGACTGGGCTTGGCCGGGGAGCTGTTTTTT	CASSYRLGLAGELFF
-	TRBD1	14	TRBV7-9	TRBJ2-1	TGTGCCAGCAGCAGGGGGCTGGCCTACAATGAGCAGTTCTTC	CASSRGLAYNEQFF
-	-	13	TRBV4-1	TRBJ2-1	TGCGACAGCAGCCAAGCACGTTACAATGAGCAGTTCTTC	CDSSQARYNEQFF
-	TRBD1	16	TRBV9	TRBJ2-2	TGTGCCAGCAGCGAAGAGGGACAGCCAAACACCGGGGAGCTGTTTTTT	CASSEEGQPNTGELFF
-	TRBD1	17	TRBV6-5	TRBJ1-2	TGTGCCAGCAGTTACGGATACGTCGGCGACAGGGGGGATGGCTACACCTTC	CASSYGYVGDRGDGYTF
-	-	13	TRBV6-1	TRBJ1-2	TGTGCCAGCGGACCGGGACATGGGAGTGGCTACACCTTC	CASGPGHGSGYTF
-	-	11	TRBV7-9	TRBJ1-1	TGTGCCAGCAGCCTAGACCGGTTGACTTTCTTT	CASSLDRLTFF
-	-	15	TRBV20-1	TRBJ2-1	TGCAGTGCTAGGAGTCTCAGCGAGCGTTACAATGAGCAGTTCTTC	CSARSLSERYNEQFF
-	-	15	TRBV15	TRBJ2-7	TGTGCCACCAGCGGCCGTATGGACAGTAACTACGAGCAGTACTTC	CATSGRMDSNYEQYF
-	-	12	TRBV6-2/TRBV6-3	TRBJ1-2	TGTGCCAGCAGTTACTCCGCCTATGGCTACACCTTC	CASSYSAYGYTF
few	TRBD1	16	TRBV5-1	TRBJ2-2	TGCGCCAGCAGCCTAGGACAGGGTAGGAACACCGGGGAGCTGTTTTTT	CASSLGQGRNTGELFF
-	-	12	TRBV12-3/TRBV12-4	TRBJ2-7	TGTGCCAGCAGTTTAAGGGCTGACGAGCAGTACTTC	CASSLRADEQYF
-	-	15	TRBV3-1	TRBJ2-1	TGTGCCAGCAGCCAAGAATCACTAACTTACAATGAGCAGTTCTTC	CASSQESLTYNEQFF
-	-	14	TRBV7-9	TRBJ2-1	TGTGCCAGCAGCTTCAAACCAGCGGGCAATGAGCAGTTCTTC	CASSFKPAGNEQFF
-	-	15	TRBV7-9	TRBJ1-4	TGTGCCAGCACCCCACCGACAGAGAGTAATGAAAAACTGTTTTTT	CASTPPTESNEKLFF
-	TRBD2	17	TRBV4-1	TRBJ2-3	TGCGCCAGCAGCCAAAAGACTAGCGGGAGGTGGGGAGATACGCAGTATTTT	CASSQKTSGRWGDTQYF
-	-	16	TRBV5-1	TRBJ2-7	TGCGCCAGCAGCTTGAGTACCGGACAGACACCCTACGAGCAGTACTTC	CASSLSTGQTPYEQYF
-	-	11	TRBV29-1	TRBJ2-1	TGCAGCGTTGGGGGGTTCAATGAGCAGTTCTTC	CSVGGFNEQFF
-	-	14	TRBV9	TRBJ1-3	TGTGCCAGCAGCGTCGGGACGTTCGGAAACACCATATATTTT	CASSVGTFGNTIYF
-	-	13	TRBV15	TRBJ2-1	TGTGCCACCAGCAGAGCCAACTACAATGAGCAGTTCTTC	CATSRANYNEQFF
-	TRBD1	15	TRBV4-3	TRBJ2-7	TGCGCCAGCAGCCCCGGACAGGGGGCGTCTTACGAGCAGTACTTC	CASSPGQGASYEQYF
-	-	14	TRBV19	TRBJ2-1	TGTGCCATTTCGGAGACCCTAACCTACAATGAGCAGTTCTTC	CAISETLTYNEQFF
-	TRBD1	14	TRBV28	TRBJ1-1	TGTGCCAGCAGTGCCGGAGGACAGGGGAGAGAAGCTTTCTTT	CASSAGGQGREAFF
-	-	10	TRBV20-1	TRBJ1-2	TGCAGTGCTCGTAACTATGGCTACACCTTC	CSARNYGYTF
-	-	14	TRBV12-3/TRBV12-4	TRBJ1-5	TGTGCCAGCAGTTTAGAACAGGGCGTTCAGCCCCAGCATTTT	CASSLEQGVQPQHF
-	-	13	TRBV29-1	TRBJ2-5	TGCAGCTCGGGACCCGACAATGGAGAGACCCAGTACTTC	CSSGPDNGETQYF
-	TRBD1	12	TRBV20-1	TRBJ2-7	TGCAGTGCCGATACAGGGGGTTACGAGCAGTACTTC	CSADTGGYEQYF
once	-	14	TRBV29-1	TRBJ2-2	TGCAGCGTTGAAGAGAAAGGGAACACCGGGGAGCTGTTTTTT	CSVEEKGNTGELFF
once	-	16	TRBV12-3/TRBV12-4	TRBJ1-2	TGTGCCAGCAGTTTAAATTGGCTAGAGGGGGTCTATGGCTACACCTTC	CASSLNWLEGVYGYTF
-	-	13	TRBV13	TRBJ1-2	TGTGCCAGCAGTACCACAGCAGACTATGGCTACACCTTC	CASSTTADYGYTF
-	-	13	TRBV27	TRBJ1-1	TGTGCCAGCAGTTTCGGGGGTCCGGCTGAAGCTTTCTTT	CASSFGGPAEAFF
-	-	11	TRBV27	TRBJ1-1	TGTGCCAGCATAGGGAAGGGTGAAGCTTTCTTT	CASIGKGEAFF
-	TRBD1	15	TRBV7-6	TRBJ2-7	TGTGCCAGCAGCTTAGTAGGGACAGGGGTCTACGAGCAGTACTTC	CASSLVGTGVYEQYF
-	TRBD1	14	TRBV24-1	TRBJ2-1	TGTGCCACCAGTGAGGGACAGGGATCCAATGAGCAGTTCTTC	CATSEGQGSNEQFF
once	-	14	TRBV9	TRBJ1-1	TGTGCCAGCAGCGGGCAGGTTTCGAACACTGAAGCTTTCTTT	CASSGQVSNTEAFF
-	TRBD2	16	TRBV4-1	TRBJ2-1	TGCGCCAGCAGCCAAACTAGCGTGAGCTCCTACAATGAGCAGTTCTTC	CASSQTSVSSYNEQFF
-	TRBD1	14	TRBV27	TRBJ1-1	TGTGCCAGCAGTATACTAACAGGGGCCGCTGAAGCTTTCTTT	CASSILTGAAEAFF
-	-	10	TRBV25-1	TRBJ2-1	TGTGCCAGCAGTGAAGGTGAGCAGTTCTTC	CASSEGEQFF
few	-	14	TRBV5-1	TRBJ2-1	TGCGCCAGCAGCTTCAGTGGGGCCTACAATGAGCAGTTCTTC	CASSFSGAYNEQFF